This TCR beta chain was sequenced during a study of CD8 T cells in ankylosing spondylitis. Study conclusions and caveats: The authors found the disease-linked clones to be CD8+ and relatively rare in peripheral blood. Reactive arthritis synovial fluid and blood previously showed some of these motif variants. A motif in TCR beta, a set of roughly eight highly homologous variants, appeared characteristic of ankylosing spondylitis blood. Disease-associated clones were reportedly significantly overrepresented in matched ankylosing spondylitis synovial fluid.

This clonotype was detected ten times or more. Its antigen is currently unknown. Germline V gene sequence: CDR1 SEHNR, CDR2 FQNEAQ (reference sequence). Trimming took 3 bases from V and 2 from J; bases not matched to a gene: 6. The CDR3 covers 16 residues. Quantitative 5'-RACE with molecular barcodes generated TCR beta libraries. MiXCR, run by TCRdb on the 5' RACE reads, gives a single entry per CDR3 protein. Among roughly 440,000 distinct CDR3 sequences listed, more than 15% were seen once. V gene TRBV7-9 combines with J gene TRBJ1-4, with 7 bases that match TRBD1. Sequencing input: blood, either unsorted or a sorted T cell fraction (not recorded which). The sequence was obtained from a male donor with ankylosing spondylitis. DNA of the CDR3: TGTGCCAGCAGCTTCCTCCTGACAGGGACTAATGAAAAACTGTTTTTT. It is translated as CASSFLLTGTNEKLFF.